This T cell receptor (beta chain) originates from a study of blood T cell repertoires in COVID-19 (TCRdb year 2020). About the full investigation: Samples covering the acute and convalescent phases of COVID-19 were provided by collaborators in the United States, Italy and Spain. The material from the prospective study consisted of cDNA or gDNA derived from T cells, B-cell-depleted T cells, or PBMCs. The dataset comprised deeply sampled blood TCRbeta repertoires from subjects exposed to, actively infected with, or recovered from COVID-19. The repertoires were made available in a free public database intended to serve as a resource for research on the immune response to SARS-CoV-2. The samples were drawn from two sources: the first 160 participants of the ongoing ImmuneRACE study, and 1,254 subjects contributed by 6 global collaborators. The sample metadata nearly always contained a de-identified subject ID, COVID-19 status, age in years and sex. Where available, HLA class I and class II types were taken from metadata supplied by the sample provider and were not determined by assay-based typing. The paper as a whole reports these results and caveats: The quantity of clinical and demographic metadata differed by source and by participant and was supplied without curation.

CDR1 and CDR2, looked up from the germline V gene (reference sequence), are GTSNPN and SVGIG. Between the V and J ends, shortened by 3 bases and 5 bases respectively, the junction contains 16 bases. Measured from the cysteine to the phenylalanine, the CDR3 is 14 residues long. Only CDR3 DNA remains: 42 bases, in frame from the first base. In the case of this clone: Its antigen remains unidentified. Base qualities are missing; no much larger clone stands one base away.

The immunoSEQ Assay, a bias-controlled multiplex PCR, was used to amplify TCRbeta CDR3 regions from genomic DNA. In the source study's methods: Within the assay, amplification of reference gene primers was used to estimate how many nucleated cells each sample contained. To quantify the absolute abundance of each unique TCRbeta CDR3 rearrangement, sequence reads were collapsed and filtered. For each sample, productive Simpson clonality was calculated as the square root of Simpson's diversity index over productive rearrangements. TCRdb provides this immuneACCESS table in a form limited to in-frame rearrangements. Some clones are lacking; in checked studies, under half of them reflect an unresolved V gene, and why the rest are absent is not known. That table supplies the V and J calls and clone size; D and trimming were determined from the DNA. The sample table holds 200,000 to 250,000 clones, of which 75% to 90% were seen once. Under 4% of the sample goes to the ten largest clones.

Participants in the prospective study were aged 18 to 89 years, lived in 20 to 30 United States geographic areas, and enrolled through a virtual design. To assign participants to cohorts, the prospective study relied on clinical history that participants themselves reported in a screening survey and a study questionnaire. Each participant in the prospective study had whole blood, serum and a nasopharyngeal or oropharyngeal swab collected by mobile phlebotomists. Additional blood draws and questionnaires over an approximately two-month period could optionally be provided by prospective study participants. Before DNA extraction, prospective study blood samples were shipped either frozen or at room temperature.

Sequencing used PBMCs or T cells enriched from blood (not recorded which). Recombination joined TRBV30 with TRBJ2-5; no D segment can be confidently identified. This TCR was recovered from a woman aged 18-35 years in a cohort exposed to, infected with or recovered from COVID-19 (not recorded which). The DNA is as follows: TGTGCCTGGAGCGCGGTGCGGCTCGGGGAGACCCAGTACTTC. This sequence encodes CAWSAVRLGETQYF. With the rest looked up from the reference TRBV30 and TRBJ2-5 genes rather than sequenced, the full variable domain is SQTIHQWPATLVQPVGSPLSLECTVEGTSNPNLYWYRQAAGRGLQLLFYSVGIGQISSEVPQNLSASRPQDRQFILSSKKLLLSDSGFYLCAWSAVRLGETQYFGPGTRLLVL.